These 30 T cell receptor beta chains came from one sample sequenced in a study of human T cells and chemical hapten exposure. TCRdb re-called the RACE reads with MiXCR, one entry per CDR3 protein. The table has roughly 380,000 distinct CDR3 sequences, around 4.8% seen once. This sample's time point: patch test 1, 2 weeks after DPC sensitization. The treatment denotes: therapeutic diphenylcyclopropenone sensitization with weekly scalp DPC. The source material was whole blood, sampled in connection with sensitization to the hapten diphenylcyclopropenone (DPC). The receptors originated from a woman aged 45 to 65 with alopecia areata. Some clones in this sample may be carry-over from other donors' samples.

This clonotype was seen many times. The chain uses TRBV5-1 and TRBJ2-6; D may be TRBD1 (5 bases). The germline gives CDR1 SGHRS, CDR2 YFSETQ. The CDR3 runs to 15 residues. V lost 4 bases to trimming and J lost 4 bases, with 12 bases between them. The CDR3 DNA reads as TGCGCCAGCAGCGGTTCAGGGATAGGGGCCAACGTCCTGACTTTC. Translating it yields CASSGSGIGANVLTF.

V gene TRBV29-1 combines with J gene TRBJ2-2; 10 positions agree with TRBD1. The germline V gene has CDR1 SQVTM and CDR2 ANQGSEA. Trimming removed 7 bases from V and 5 bases from J; junction bases left unmatched: 1. The CDR3 has 12 residues. CDR3 loop: CSAGQGTGELFF. The CDR3 DNA sequence: TGCAGCGCGGGACAGGGGACCGGGGAGCTGTTTTTT.

There are many counts of this clonotype. The J gene is TRBJ2-7, the V gene TRBV30, with D unresolved. Trimming stripped 4 bases from V and 4 bases from J, with 11 bases between. CDR1 GTSNPN and CDR2 SVGIG come from the germline V gene (reference sequence). This CDR3 is 12 amino acids long. CDR3 nucleotide sequence: TGTGCCTGGACAGGAAGCGTTTACGAGCAGTACTTC. Its protein is CAWTGSVYEQYF. Variable domain in full (rest from reference TRBV30 and TRBJ2-7): SQTIHQWPATLVQPVGSPLSLECTVEGTSNPNLYWYRQAAGRGLQLLFYSVGIGQISSEVPQNLSASRPQDRQFILSSKKLLLSDSGFYLCAWTGSVYEQYFGPGTRLTVT.

This clonotype has more than one count but fewer than ten. The chain combines TRBV20-1 with TRBJ1-2, with D hard to call. The CDR3 is 14 amino acids. CDR1 is DFQATT and CDR2 is SNEGSKA in the germline V gene (reference sequence). V was clipped by 2 bases and J by 0 bases, with 10 bases between them. CDR3 loop: CSARSSSTNYGYTF. The CDR3 coding sequence is TGCAGTGCTAGATCGTCGTCAACTAACTATGGCTACACCTTC.

This clonotype was observed many times. This chain uses TRBV7-2 with TRBJ2-3; TRBD2 matches at 11 bases. The ends lost 5 bases at V and 4 bases at J; junction bases unmatched: 8. The CDR3 is 16 residues long. CDR1 is SGHTA and CDR2 is FQGNSA in the germline V gene. The DNA for the CDR3 is TGTGCCAGCAGCCACCGCCTAGCGGGAGGTGCAGATACGCAGTATTTT. It is translated as CASSHRLAGGADTQYF.

This clonotype was seen more than once but under ten times. DNA for the CDR3: TGTGCCAGCAGCTTAGAACGGCAGCGGGGAGAAAAACTGTTTTTT. Translated, it gives CASSLERQRGEKLFF. The V gene is TRBV7-2, the J gene TRBJ1-4, with D uncertain. V was pared by 1 base and J by 8 bases, with 14 bases between. The CDR3 runs to 15 residues. CDR1 is SGHTA, CDR2 FQGNSA, per germline.

Ten or more counts support this clonotype. This chain joins TRBV6-1 and TRBJ2-2; D possibly corresponds to TRBD2 (7 bases). The germline gives CDR1 MNHNS, CDR2 SASEGT. Trimming removed 10 bases from V and 4 bases from J, with 22 bases in between. This CDR3 contains 16 residues. The CDR3 here is CAIRGATPRGTGELFF. CDR3 coding DNA: TGTGCCATCCGGGGGGCCACCCCAAGGGGCACCGGGGAGCTGTTTTTT.

This clonotype has at least ten counts. The chain has TRBV25-1 and TRBJ2-7, with D unresolved. Germline CDR1 and CDR2: MGHDK and SYGVNS. This CDR3 is built from 14 residues. The germline V and J ends were trimmed by 1 base and 5 bases, with 12 bases remaining between them. The CDR3 sequence is CASSEFGVGDEQYF. DNA of the CDR3: TGTGCCAGCAGTGAATTTGGGGTCGGAGACGAGCAGTACTTC.

Ten or more counts support this clonotype. The rearrangement uses TRBV3-1 and TRBJ1-5, with unresolved D. This CDR3 has 13 amino acids. V lost 1 base, J lost 4 bases, and 5 bases lay in between. CDR1 is LGHDT and CDR2 is YNNKEL in the germline V gene (reference sequence). Here the CDR3 DNA reads TGTGCCAGCAGCCAAGCCTTGAATCAGCCCCAGCATTTT. It is translated as CASSQALNQPQHF.

As for this clonotype: The conserved phenylalanine or tryptophan normally closing the CDR3 is absent here, so this likely arose from a read error. The chain carries TRBV4-1 and TRBJ1-5, with TRBD1 matching 10 bases. This CDR3 has 14 residues. From germline, CDR1 is MGHRA and CDR2 YSYEKL. V trimming: 3 bases; J trimming: 7 bases; junction bases outside the gene matches: 3. The CDR3: CASSHRDRGQPQHI. The CDR3 region has the DNA TGCGCCAGCAGCCACCGGGACAGGGGACAGCCCCAGCATATT.

In this sample, this clonotype turned up many times. The rearrangement links TRBV11-2 to TRBJ2-7; tentative D call: TRBD2 (9 bases). The CDR3 sequence is 17 residues long. Trimming removed 5 bases at V and 6 bases at J, with 26 bases between. The germline V gene encodes CDR1 SGHAT and CDR2 FQNNGV. The CDR3 sequence is CASSNQGAAGGRSEQYF. The CDR3 DNA sequence: TGTGCCAGCAGCAACCAGGGGGCAGCGGGAGGCCGGAGCGAGCAGTACTTC.

In its sample, this clonotype was seen many times. The chain carries TRBV7-6 and TRBJ2-7; D might be TRBD2 (7 bases). The CDR3 spans 13 residues. Germline values: CDR1 SGHVS, CDR2 FNYEAQ. Trimming took off 3 bases at V and 7 bases at J, with 13 bases between the two ends. CDR3 coding DNA: TGTGCCAGCAGCTTGGGGGGGCCTCGGGAGCAGTACTTC. Encoded protein: CASSLGGPREQYF.

This clonotype showed up many times. The J gene is TRBJ2-3, the V gene TRBV29-1, with D unresolved. The V end lost 7 bases, the J end lost 1 base, and 3 bases lay between the germline ends. Germline V lookup: CDR1 SQVTM, CDR2 ANQGSEA. The CDR3 runs 10 residues. In nucleotides, the CDR3 is TGCAGCGGGGGCACAGATACGCAGTATTTT. Amino acids: CSGGTDTQYF.

This clonotype was picked up many times. The J gene is TRBJ1-1, the V gene TRBV12-3 or TRBV12-4; TRBD1 is a possible D gene (6 bases). The CDR3 covers 10 residues. The V and J ends lost 10 bases and 8 bases respectively, with 11 bases between them. CDR3 in DNA: TGTGCCACCTCGGGGGCAGAAGCTTTCTTT. It encodes CATSGAEAFF.

This clonotype has more than one count but fewer than ten. V is TRBV7-3 and J is TRBJ1-5, with D tentatively TRBD1 (6 bases). The CDR3 has 15 amino acids. Germline V gives CDR1 SGHTA, CDR2 FQGTGA. V lost 1 base, J lost 3 bases, and 10 bases lay in between. CDR3 DNA: TGTGCCAGCAGCTTAATGGGGGGCCCCAATCAGCCCCAGCATTTT. Translation: CASSLMGGPNQPQHF.

This clonotype turned up a few times. This rearrangement joins TRBV10-3 to TRBJ1-1; no reliable D call. With 7 bases removed from V and 7 bases from J, the gap between germline ends came to 16 bases. CDR3 length: 13 amino acids. Germline V gene lookup returns CDR1 ENHRY and CDR2 SYGVKD. The CDR3 DNA is TGTGCCATCACCCGAGGACGGCAGGATGAAGCTTTCTTT. It codes for CAITRGRQDEAFF.

The sample holds a few counts of this clonotype. The chain has TRBV6-2 or TRBV6-3 and TRBJ2-5; no clear D gene. The CDR3 covers 15 residues. The germline V and J ends were trimmed by 4 bases and 0 bases, with 12 bases remaining between them. CDR1 and CDR2 (germline): MNHEY, SVGEGT. CDR3 sequence (DNA): TGTGCCAGCAGTTTTCCCGACAAAAACCAAGAGACCCAGTACTTC. Protein product: CASSFPDKNQETQYF.

As for this clonotype: A much bigger clone sits one base away, suggesting this may be a read error. The rearrangement uses TRBV2 and TRBJ1-1; weak D call: TRBD1 (6 bases). The ends were cut back, 6 bases at V and 1 base at J, with 9 bases in the middle. CDR3 size: 13 residues. Germline CDR1 and CDR2: SNHLY and FYNNEI. The CDR3 reads CASRMDRNTEAFF. CDR3 bases: TGTGCCAGCAGGATGGACAGGAACACTGAAGCTTTCTTT.

This clonotype has only a few counts. The chain is built from TRBV3-1 and TRBJ2-2; a weak D match, TRBD1 (5 bases). V was trimmed by 4 bases and J by 5 bases, leaving 17 bases between them. The germline V gene encodes CDR1 LGHDT and CDR2 YNNKEL (reference sequence). The CDR3 length is 16 residues. CDR3 nucleotide sequence: TGTGCCAGCAGCCCAGTACCGACAGAATTGACCGGGGAGCTGTTTTTT. Its translation is CASSPVPTELTGELFF.

This clonotype has only a few counts. The chain uses TRBV27 and TRBJ2-7; 11 positions match TRBD2. This CDR3 region has 17 residues. Trimming removed 5 bases from V and 0 bases from J; junction bases left unmatched: 9. Per the germline V gene, CDR1 is MNHEY and CDR2 is SMNVEV (reference sequence). Here the CDR3 reads CASSPGTSGTFSYEQYF. CDR3 sequence (DNA): TGTGCCAGCAGTCCCGGGACTAGCGGAACCTTCTCCTACGAGCAGTACTTC.

This clonotype was detected many times. The chain uses TRBV23-1 and TRBJ2-4, with 9 bases identical to TRBD2. TRBV23-1 is designated an ORF whose function remains uncertain. The CDR3 is 18 amino acids. J lost 10 bases, V lost 0 bases, and 16 bases had no gene match. The CDR3 loop reads CASSQSPRRLAGEGIQYF. CDR3 DNA sequence: TGCGCCAGCAGTCAATCCCCCCGGAGGTTAGCGGGGGAAGGTATTCAGTACTTC.

This clonotype was picked up a small number of times. This chain uses TRBV29-1 with TRBJ2-7; TRBD1 aligns across 9 bases. J gave up 2 bases and V 4 bases, and 3 bases lay outside the gene matches. The CDR3 sequence is 13 residues long. Germline values: CDR1 SQVTM, CDR2 ANQGSEA. The CDR3 loop is CSVGTGDTYEQYF. For the CDR3, the DNA is TGCAGCGTTGGGACAGGGGATACCTACGAGCAGTACTTC.

In this sample, this clonotype turned up many times. The chain recombines TRBV7-9 with TRBJ2-5, with TRBD1 as a possible D gene (5 bases). The CDR3 is 14 amino acids. Trimming removed 4 bases at V and 1 base at J, with 10 bases between. Germline CDR1 and CDR2: SEHNR and FQNEAQ (reference sequence). This chain's CDR3 is CASSSLTVQETQYF. CDR3 bases: TGTGCCAGCAGCTCCTTGACAGTCCAAGAGACCCAGTACTTC.

The table lists this clonotype with many counts. The CDR3 here is CASSLSGSQPQHF. DNA of the CDR3: TGTGCCAGCAGCTTATCAGGGAGTCAGCCCCAGCATTTT. V and J are TRBV7-9 and TRBJ1-5, with D perhaps matching TRBD1 (5 bases). Per the germline V gene, CDR1 is SEHNR and CDR2 is FQNEAQ (reference sequence). Trimming stripped 2 bases from V and 6 bases from J, with 8 bases between. The CDR3 is 13 amino acids.

The chain carries TRBV5-6 and TRBJ2-3; D perhaps matches TRBD2 (5 bases). The CDR3 has 14 amino acids. The V end was cut by 0 bases, the J end by 3 bases, with 8 bases between. Germline assignment: CDR1 SGHDT and CDR2 YYEEEE. As DNA, the CDR3 is TGTGCCAGCAGCTTGGGGATAGCGACAGATACGCAGTATTTT. Translated, it gives CASSLGIATDTQYF.

This clonotype has only a few counts. The chain couples TRBV7-2 to TRBJ2-7, with 10 positions matching TRBD2. The CDR3 runs to 13 residues. The germline V gene encodes CDR1 SGHTA and CDR2 FQGNSA. With 1 base clipped from V and 7 bases from J, the junction kept 1 base outside the gene matches. DNA for the CDR3: TGTGCCAGCAGCTTAGAACTAGCGGGGGAGCAGTACTTC. It is translated as CASSLELAGEQYF.

On this clonotype: This could be a read error, since a much larger clone is one nucleotide away. The chain couples TRBV15 to TRBJ2-5; D perhaps matches TRBD1 (6 bases). The germline CDR1 and CDR2 sequences are LNHNV and YYDKDF (reference sequence). The CDR3 contains 16 residues. The germline V and J ends were trimmed by 7 bases and 0 bases, with 18 bases remaining between them. The CDR3 region has the DNA TGTGCCACCAACAGGGTCGGGTCGGCTTACCAAGAGACCCAGTACTTC. Protein product: CATNRVGSAYQETQYF.

In this sample, this clonotype turned up many times. This chain connects TRBV29-1 to TRBJ2-7; 7 bases fit TRBD1. CDR3 length equals 15 residues. Germline CDR1 and CDR2: SQVTM and ANQGSEA. The ends lost 3 bases at V and 2 bases at J; junction bases unmatched: 10. CDR3 sequence: CSVDGGTETPYEQYF. The DNA of the CDR3 is TGCAGCGTTGATGGTGGGACAGAAACTCCCTACGAGCAGTACTTC.

This clonotype was found a few times. The rearrangement joins TRBV28 to TRBJ1-1, with TRBD1 identical over 10 bases. Trimming cost V 4 bases and J 3 bases; bases outside gene matches: 5. The CDR3 totals 15 residues. Germline V lookup: CDR1 MDHEN, CDR2 SYDVKM. The CDR3 loop is CASSSTGGEDTEAFF. The CDR3 nucleotides are TGTGCCAGCAGTTCGACAGGGGGCGAGGACACTGAAGCTTTCTTT.

This chain connects TRBV20-1 to TRBJ2-3, with D tentatively TRBD2 (5 bases). V shed 0 bases and J shed 2 bases, with 12 bases lying between them. Per germline, CDR1 DFQATT and CDR2 SNEGSKA (reference sequence). The CDR3 runs 15 residues. The DNA for the CDR3 is TGCAGTGCTAGAGAGGAGGCGGTCACCACAGATACGCAGTATTTT. It translates to CSAREEAVTTDTQYF.